This T cell receptor beta chain is drawn from a study of blood T cells in healthy people across ages. The CDR3 contains 14 residues. Deletions cut 3 bases from V and 6 bases from J, with 15 bases between. Looked up from germline, CDR1 is MNHEY and CDR2 is SMNVEV (reference sequence). Study outcomes and limitations: While age rose, TCR beta diversity per million T cells dropped in a roughly linear way.

This clonotype came up a few times. Antigen: not known. The use of a sample-barcoded 5' primer and a J-beta primer mix characterized a second PCR of roughly 6 to 12 cycles. TCRdb reprocessed the 5' RACE reads with MiXCR, giving one entry per CDR3 protein. This repertoire shows roughly 900,000 distinct CDR3 sequences, around 48% found once; its top ten account for roughly an eighth. The sequenced material came from blood. This sequence joins TRBV27 and TRBJ2-7, with D hard to call. The clonotype originates from a man aged 25 to 45 in good health. CDR3 sequence (DNA): TGTGCCAGCAGTTTTCTCCCTCCCGACGCCGAGCAGTACTTC. Protein sequence: CASSFLPPDAEQYF.